Listed below are T cell receptor beta chains from one sample, sequenced in a study of T cell responses to AZD1222 COVID-19 vaccine. Assay: immunoSEQ multiplex PCR; the TCRdb copy retains only in-frame clones and omits some. The sample contains some 150,000 clones, 90% of which appear only once. The material was peripheral blood, obtained 28 days after the second AZD1222 dose. These receptors were obtained from an adult who received the AZD1222 COVID-19 vaccine. Each CDR3 is given with its conserved first and last residue. The order of the fields is clone size, J gene, V gene, D gene, CDR3 DNA, CDR3 protein. The D gene is left open where the match is weak. The listing skips clone size in some rows; elsewhere it reads once, few, many or a size class.

clone_size: -
j_call: TRBJ2-3
v_call: TRBV5-1
d_call: -
cdr3_nt: TGCGCCAGCAGGATACGAGGGGTTGCCACAGATACGCAGTATTTT
cdr3_aa: CASRIRGVATDTQYF

clone_size: -
j_call: TRBJ1-1
v_call: TRBV5-5
d_call: -
cdr3_nt: TGTGCCAGCAGCTTGAGGGGTAGTGGCACTGAAGCTTTCTTT
cdr3_aa: CASSLRGSGTEAFF

clone_size: -
j_call: TRBJ2-3
v_call: TRBV13
d_call: TRBD2
cdr3_nt: TGTGCCAGCAGCCAGGAACCGGGACTAGCGATTTCAGATACGCAGTATTTT
cdr3_aa: CASSQEPGLAISDTQYF

clone_size: -
j_call: TRBJ2-1
v_call: TRBV28
d_call: TRBD2
cdr3_nt: TGTGCCAGCAGTTTAAGTCAGGTTCCTGAGACTAGCTTCAATGAGCAGTTCTTC
cdr3_aa: CASSLSQVPETSFNEQFF

clone_size: few
j_call: TRBJ1-1
v_call: TRBV4-1
d_call: -
cdr3_nt: TGCGCCAGCGGACCAGTTGTGTCTCGTTCGGGGGGCGTCGGGACTGAAGCTTTCTTT
cdr3_aa: CASGPVVSRSGGVGTEAFF

clone_size: -
j_call: TRBJ1-2
v_call: TRBV9
d_call: -
cdr3_nt: TGTGCCAGCAGCGGGGGCCCCCTCTCGACTAACTATGGCTACACCTTC
cdr3_aa: CASSGGPLSTNYGYTF

clone_size: -
j_call: TRBJ2-1
v_call: TRBV10-2
d_call: TRBD2
cdr3_nt: TGCGCCAGCGATGGACTAGCGGGAGGGACCCACAATGAGCAGTTCTTC
cdr3_aa: CASDGLAGGTHNEQFF

clone_size: -
j_call: TRBJ2-3
v_call: TRBV7-8
d_call: TRBD2
cdr3_nt: TGTGCCAGCAGCTTAAAACTAGCGGGGGGGCTCCCAGATACGCAGTATTTT
cdr3_aa: CASSLKLAGGLPDTQYF

clone_size: -
j_call: TRBJ2-7
v_call: TRBV27
d_call: -
cdr3_nt: TGTGCCAGCAGTCACTTCCAACCCGGGTCCGTGAAAGCCTACGAGCAGTACTTC
cdr3_aa: CASSHFQPGSVKAYEQYF

clone_size: -
j_call: TRBJ2-7
v_call: TRBV6-2/TRBV6-3
d_call: TRBD1
cdr3_nt: TGTGCCAGCAGTTATCTAGACAGGGTCGCCGAGCAGTACTTC
cdr3_aa: CASSYLDRVAEQYF

clone_size: -
j_call: TRBJ1-5
v_call: TRBV28
d_call: -
cdr3_nt: TGTGCCAGCGGAAAACCCAGGGCGGGCCGCAATCAGCCCCAGCATTTT
cdr3_aa: CASGKPRAGRNQPQHF

clone_size: -
j_call: TRBJ2-1
v_call: TRBV7-3
d_call: TRBD1
cdr3_nt: TGTGCCAGCAGCCCCCCGGACAGGGGAAATGAGCAGTTCTTC
cdr3_aa: CASSPPDRGNEQFF

clone_size: -
j_call: TRBJ1-2
v_call: TRBV2
d_call: -
cdr3_nt: TGTGCCAGTAAGGGCCCATTTCGGTATGGCTACACCTTC
cdr3_aa: CASKGPFRYGYTF

clone_size: -
j_call: TRBJ2-1
v_call: TRBV19
d_call: TRBD2
cdr3_nt: TGTGCCAGTAGTGGGAGGACTAGCGGGAGTCATGAGCAGTTCTTC
cdr3_aa: CASSGRTSGSHEQFF

clone_size: once
j_call: TRBJ1-4
v_call: TRBV3-1/TRBV3-2
d_call: -
cdr3_nt: TGTGCCAGCAGCCAACGGGGAAAACTGTTTTTT
cdr3_aa: CASSQRGKLFF

clone_size: once
j_call: TRBJ1-2
v_call: TRBV27
d_call: -
cdr3_nt: TGTGCCAGCAGTTTGAGTGGAGGTCTCTATGGCTACACCTTC
cdr3_aa: CASSLSGGLYGYTF

clone_size: -
j_call: TRBJ2-7
v_call: TRBV27
d_call: -
cdr3_nt: TGTGCCAGCAGCATGGAGGAAGGACCCTACGAGCAGTACTTC
cdr3_aa: CASSMEEGPYEQYF

clone_size: -
j_call: TRBJ1-6
v_call: TRBV18
d_call: -
cdr3_nt: TGTGCCAGCTCACCGAGTGGGAATTCACCCCTCCACTTT
cdr3_aa: CASSPSGNSPLHF

clone_size: -
j_call: TRBJ1-5
v_call: TRBV20-1
d_call: -
cdr3_nt: TGCAGTGCTAGTACGTACACAGGTGGTCAGCCCCAGCATTTT
cdr3_aa: CSASTYTGGQPQHF

clone_size: -
j_call: TRBJ1-4
v_call: TRBV7-8
d_call: -
cdr3_nt: TGTGCCAGCAGCTTAGGCCGGGTTGGGGGCCTTAATGAAAAACTGTTTTTT
cdr3_aa: CASSLGRVGGLNEKLFF

clone_size: -
j_call: TRBJ1-2
v_call: TRBV7-3
d_call: -
cdr3_nt: TGTGCCAGCAGCAGAGGAGGGGACTATGGCTACACCTTC
cdr3_aa: CASSRGGDYGYTF

clone_size: -
j_call: TRBJ2-3
v_call: TRBV19
d_call: TRBD2
cdr3_nt: TGTGCCAGTAGTATTAGCGGGAGCACAGATACGCAGTATTTT
cdr3_aa: CASSISGSTDTQYF

clone_size: few
j_call: TRBJ2-1
v_call: TRBV24-1
d_call: TRBD2
cdr3_nt: TGTGCCACCAGTGATAGACTAGCGTCCTACAATGAGCAGTTCTTC
cdr3_aa: CATSDRLASYNEQFF

clone_size: -
j_call: TRBJ1-2
v_call: TRBV6-5
d_call: -
cdr3_nt: TGTGCCACCTGGGACGGTGAAAATGGCTACACCTTC
cdr3_aa: CATWDGENGYTF

clone_size: -
j_call: TRBJ1-3
v_call: TRBV12-5
d_call: -
cdr3_nt: TGTGCTAGTGGTCCCGATGAGGGCCTCGGAAACACCATATATTTT
cdr3_aa: CASGPDEGLGNTIYF

clone_size: -
j_call: TRBJ1-2
v_call: TRBV28
d_call: -
cdr3_nt: TGTGCCAGCAGTTTATCCGCTTCCTATGGCTACACCTTC
cdr3_aa: CASSLSASYGYTF

clone_size: once
j_call: TRBJ1-1
v_call: TRBV9
d_call: TRBD1
cdr3_nt: TGTGCCAGCAGCGCCCTGACAGGGCGCACTGAAGCTTTCTTT
cdr3_aa: CASSALTGRTEAFF

clone_size: -
j_call: TRBJ1-2
v_call: TRBV6-5
d_call: TRBD1
cdr3_nt: TGTGCCAGCAGTATACCTGGGACAGTCTATGGCTACACCTTC
cdr3_aa: CASSIPGTVYGYTF

clone_size: once
j_call: TRBJ2-1
v_call: TRBV4-1
d_call: -
cdr3_nt: TGCGCCAGCAGCCAGGTCGTACTCTACAATGAGCAGTTCTTC
cdr3_aa: CASSQVVLYNEQFF

clone_size: -
j_call: TRBJ1-5
v_call: TRBV6-4
d_call: -
cdr3_nt: TGTGCCAGCAGTGACTCCCTCTTACTGAGACGGGGCAATCAGCCCCAGCATTTT
cdr3_aa: CASSDSLLLRRGNQPQHF

clone_size: once
j_call: TRBJ2-1
v_call: TRBV21-1
d_call: -
cdr3_nt: TGTGCCAGCAGCAAAGATAGCGGGAGGGCTCATGAGCAGTTCTTC
cdr3_aa: CASSKDSGRAHEQFF

clone_size: -
j_call: TRBJ1-5
v_call: TRBV6-5
d_call: -
cdr3_nt: TGTGCCAGCAGATCAAATCAGCCCCAGCATTTT
cdr3_aa: CASRSNQPQHF

clone_size: -
j_call: TRBJ1-5
v_call: TRBV2
d_call: -
cdr3_nt: TGTGCCAGCAGTGAAGCGCTCCCAGATCGGCAGCCCCAGCATTTT
cdr3_aa: CASSEALPDRQPQHF

clone_size: -
j_call: TRBJ1-1
v_call: TRBV19
d_call: -
cdr3_nt: TGTGCCAGTAGTATGCGGGATTCGAACACTGAAGCTTTCTTT
cdr3_aa: CASSMRDSNTEAFF

clone_size: -
j_call: TRBJ1-5
v_call: TRBV2
d_call: -
cdr3_nt: TGTGCCAGCAGCCGGGGGGTCAGCGACCAGCCCCAGCATTTT
cdr3_aa: CASSRGVSDQPQHF

clone_size: -
j_call: TRBJ1-1
v_call: TRBV3-1/TRBV3-2
d_call: TRBD1
cdr3_nt: TGTGCCAGCAGCCTACACGTGAGGACAGGGGGGGAAGCTTTCTTT
cdr3_aa: CASSLHVRTGGEAFF

clone_size: -
j_call: TRBJ1-4
v_call: TRBV6-5
d_call: -
cdr3_nt: TGTGCCAGCAGTTACTCGTTTGACTTACGGAATGAAAAACTGTTTTTT
cdr3_aa: CASSYSFDLRNEKLFF

clone_size: -
j_call: TRBJ2-4
v_call: TRBV2
d_call: TRBD2
cdr3_nt: TGTGCCAGCAGTATCACTAGCGGGAGTACCAAAAACATTCAGTACTTC
cdr3_aa: CASSITSGSTKNIQYF

clone_size: -
j_call: TRBJ1-6
v_call: TRBV6-1
d_call: -
cdr3_nt: TGTGCCAGCAGTGAAGTCGTTAATTCACCCCTCCACTTT
cdr3_aa: CASSEVVNSPLHF

clone_size: -
j_call: TRBJ2-2
v_call: TRBV5-1
d_call: -
cdr3_nt: TGCGCCAGCAGCGCGGACACCGGGGAGCTGTTTTTT
cdr3_aa: CASSADTGELFF

clone_size: once
j_call: TRBJ2-1
v_call: TRBV27
d_call: -
cdr3_nt: TGTGCCAGCAGTTTATTGGACGCTAATGAGCAGTTCTTC
cdr3_aa: CASSLLDANEQFF

clone_size: -
j_call: TRBJ1-1
v_call: TRBV19
d_call: -
cdr3_nt: TGTGCCAGTATTGGGCGGGTGAACACTGAAGCTTTCTTT
cdr3_aa: CASIGRVNTEAFF

clone_size: -
j_call: TRBJ2-1
v_call: TRBV3-1/TRBV3-2
d_call: -
cdr3_nt: TGTGCCAGCAGCCCCCCAGGCTGGCGGGCCAACTCCTACAATGAGCAGTTCTTC
cdr3_aa: CASSPPGWRANSYNEQFF

clone_size: -
j_call: TRBJ2-7
v_call: TRBV27
d_call: TRBD1
cdr3_nt: TGTGCCAGCAGTTGGGACAGGGGTTACGAGCAGTACTTC
cdr3_aa: CASSWDRGYEQYF

clone_size: -
j_call: TRBJ1-1
v_call: TRBV30
d_call: -
cdr3_nt: TGTGCCTGGAAGCGGGGATTGAGCACTGAAGCTTTCTTT
cdr3_aa: CAWKRGLSTEAFF

clone_size: -
j_call: TRBJ2-7
v_call: TRBV10-2
d_call: -
cdr3_nt: TGCGCCAGCACCGAAGCTGGGGGAATCGCCTACGAGCAGTACTTC
cdr3_aa: CASTEAGGIAYEQYF

clone_size: -
j_call: TRBJ1-2
v_call: TRBV30
d_call: TRBD1
cdr3_nt: TGTGCCTGGAGCGGGACAGGGCTGGCTGGCTACACCTTC
cdr3_aa: CAWSGTGLAGYTF

clone_size: -
j_call: TRBJ1-1
v_call: TRBV27
d_call: TRBD1
cdr3_nt: TGTGCCAGCAGTCCACACTCACAGACAGGGGGGAACACTGAAGCTTTCTTT
cdr3_aa: CASSPHSQTGGNTEAFF

clone_size: few
j_call: TRBJ2-7
v_call: TRBV27
d_call: -
cdr3_nt: TGTGCCAGCAGTCCGACAGGAACCTACGAGCAGTACTTC
cdr3_aa: CASSPTGTYEQYF

clone_size: -
j_call: TRBJ1-1
v_call: TRBV28
d_call: -
cdr3_nt: TGTGCCAGCAGCTTCAGACAACTCACTGAAGCTTTCTTT
cdr3_aa: CASSFRQLTEAFF

clone_size: -
j_call: TRBJ1-6
v_call: TRBV4-2
d_call: -
cdr3_nt: TGTGCCAGCAGCCAATACTCAAATTCACCCCTCCACTTT
cdr3_aa: CASSQYSNSPLHF

clone_size: -
j_call: TRBJ1-1
v_call: TRBV5-1
d_call: -
cdr3_nt: TGCGCCAGCAGGGGTGGATGGGGACTGAACACTGAAGCTTTCTTT
cdr3_aa: CASRGGWGLNTEAFF

clone_size: -
j_call: TRBJ1-5
v_call: TRBV7-2
d_call: -
cdr3_nt: TGTGCCAGCAGCTTAGTAGGCCCCAGGGGAGACCAGCCCCAGCATTTT
cdr3_aa: CASSLVGPRGDQPQHF

clone_size: -
j_call: TRBJ1-1
v_call: TRBV18
d_call: -
cdr3_nt: TGTGCCAGCTCACTTCAAGGTGGCGGCACTGAAGCTTTCTTT
cdr3_aa: CASSLQGGGTEAFF